A selection of T cell receptor beta chains follows, all from one sample in a study of T cell repertoires in cytomegalovirus infection. No antigen has been assigned to these receptors. MiXCR, applied by TCRdb to the reads, yields one record per CDR3 protein. The table lists 450,000 to 600,000 distinct CDR3 sequences, 42% of them singletons. The sequencing here drew on cultured PBMCs, taken from culture after CMV antigen stimulation. Source of these receptors: a human donor in good health (CMV status not recorded). Some clones in this sample may be carry-over from other donors' samples. Each CDR3 is given with its conserved first and last residue. A D gene is named only where the DNA matches it firmly. The size of a clone is reported for some rows only, either as once, few or many, or as a class for expanded clones.

d_gene,j_gene,abundance,v_gene,CDR3nt,CDR3aa
NA,TRBJ2-2,many,TRBV11-2,TGTGCCAGCAGCTTGGGTCCGAACACCGGGGAGCTGTTTTTT,CASSLGPNTGELFF
TRBD1,TRBJ2-5,NA,TRBV20-1,TGCAGTGCGATGACAGGGTCTTCTGTGACCCAGTACTTC,CSAMTGSSVTQYF
NA,TRBJ2-1,NA,TRBV5-6,TGTGCCAAAGCAGCGAGCTCCTACAATGAGCAGTTCTTC,CAKAASSYNEQFF
TRBD1,TRBJ1-5,few,TRBV6-2/TRBV6-3,TGTGCCAGCAGCCGGACAGGGCTTCAGCCCCAGCATTTT,CASSRTGLQPQHF
TRBD1,TRBJ2-2,NA,TRBV7-9,TGTGCCAGCAGCTTAGTCCCGGGACAGGGGAACACCGGGGAGCTGTTTTTT,CASSLVPGQGNTGELFF
TRBD2,TRBJ2-7,few,TRBV7-2,TGTGCCAGCAGCTCGACTAGCGGGCACTACGAGCAGTACTTC,CASSSTSGHYEQYF
NA,TRBJ1-5,NA,TRBV20-1,TGCAGTGCTAGAGACGGGCGGAGCAATCAGCCCCAGCATTTT,CSARDGRSNQPQHF
NA,TRBJ2-6,NA,TRBV4-3,TGCGCCAGCAGCCGTGTCCACTCTGGGGCCAACGTCCTGACTTTC,CASSRVHSGANVLTF
NA,TRBJ1-5,few,TRBV6-2/TRBV6-3,TGTGCCAGCAGTTACTCTGTGAGGGGACCTAGCAATCAGCCCCAGCATTTT,CASSYSVRGPSNQPQHF
TRBD2,TRBJ2-3,NA,TRBV12-3/TRBV12-4,TGTGCCAGCAGCCAGACTAGCGGGGGGGCCTTAGATACGCAGTATTTT,CASSQTSGGALDTQYF
NA,TRBJ2-5,once,TRBV18,TGTGCCAGCTCACCATATATAAGGGGGTACCAAGAGACCCAGTACTTC,CASSPYIRGYQETQYF
TRBD2,TRBJ2-3,NA,TRBV6-2/TRBV6-3,TGTGCCAGCAGTTACTTCCGAGTTGCGGGGGGCACAGATACGCAGTATTTT,CASSYFRVAGGTDTQYF
TRBD1,TRBJ1-6,NA,TRBV5-3,TGTGCCAGCAGCGAACCTTTCCACAGGGGGCCTTCACCCCTCCACTTT,CASSEPFHRGPSPLHF
TRBD2,TRBJ2-7,few,TRBV7-2,TGTGCCAGCAAGACTAGCGGGGCCGTATACGAGCAGTACTTC,CASKTSGAVYEQYF
NA,TRBJ1-1,NA,TRBV5-3,TGTGCCAGCAGCTTGCGACATAAGGGGAACACTGAAGCTTTCTTT,CASSLRHKGNTEAFF
NA,TRBJ1-4,NA,TRBV12-3/TRBV12-4,TGTGCCAGCAGTCCCGACAGTGTCTTACTGTTTTTT,CASSPDSVLLFF
NA,TRBJ2-7,NA,TRBV7-2,TGTGCCAGCAGCTTAGAGTTAGGAGGGGTGGACGAGCAGTACTTC,CASSLELGGVDEQYF
NA,TRBJ1-5,NA,TRBV19,TGTGCCAGTATCGCGAGAGGGGCCGGAGCCCAGCCCCAGCATTTT,CASIARGAGAQPQHF
TRBD1,TRBJ1-1,NA,TRBV7-9,TGTGCCAGCAGCTTAGGGACAGGGAAGAACACTGAAGCTTTCTTT,CASSLGTGKNTEAFF
NA,TRBJ2-5,NA,TRBV5-1,TGCGCCAGCAGCTTGGCGGGAGTGAACCAAGAGACGCAGTACTTC,CASSLAGVNQETQYF
TRBD2,TRBJ2-7,once,TRBV6-1,TGTGCCAGCAGTCAATGGACTAGCGGCGCCTACGAGCAGTACTTC,CASSQWTSGAYEQYF
NA,TRBJ2-1,NA,TRBV20-1,TGCAGTGCTAGTAAGGGCTACAATGAGCAGTTCTTC,CSASKGYNEQFF
NA,TRBJ2-3,NA,TRBV6-2/TRBV6-3,TGTGCCAGCAACCAGGAGGCTAGTCGCGCAGATACGCAGTATTTT,CASNQEASRADTQYF
NA,TRBJ2-5,few,TRBV6-1,TGTGCCAGCAGTGCCAAATCTAGGAGACAAGAGACCCAGTACTTC,CASSAKSRRQETQYF
TRBD1,TRBJ2-1,NA,TRBV6-2/TRBV6-3,TGTGCCAGCTCCCGGTATCAGGGGGCAGGAGGGAATGAGCAGTTCTTC,CASSRYQGAGGNEQFF
NA,TRBJ2-1,few,TRBV7-2,TGTGCCAGCAGCTTGGGGCTACAGCAGGGTCAGTTCTTC,CASSLGLQQGQFF
TRBD2,TRBJ2-7,once,TRBV12-3/TRBV12-4,TGTGCCAGCAGTTCCGGGACTAGCGGGAGTAGGCAGTACTTC,CASSSGTSGSRQYF
NA,TRBJ2-5,NA,TRBV20-1,TGCAGTGCAGGGGGGGGCGGGACAGGTGGAGAGACCCAGTACTTC,CSAGGGGTGGETQYF
NA,TRBJ2-2,NA,TRBV7-6,TGTGCCAGCAGCCCCCGGGCCACCGGGGAGCTGTTTTTT,CASSPRATGELFF
NA,TRBJ2-1,NA,TRBV6-2/TRBV6-3,TGTGCCAGCAGCACAAGTCACAATGAGCAGTTCTTC,CASSTSHNEQFF
NA,TRBJ1-5,few,TRBV7-9,TGTGCCAGCAGCTCCGGGGTTTATAGCAATCAGCCCCAGCATTTT,CASSSGVYSNQPQHF
NA,TRBJ2-2,NA,TRBV12-3/TRBV12-4,TGTGCCAGCATTCAGGGTAGCGGAGAGCTGTTTTTT,CASIQGSGELFF
NA,TRBJ2-1,few,TRBV7-9,TGTGCCAGCAGCAGCCCCTATAACAATGAGCAGTTCTTC,CASSSPYNNEQFF
TRBD2,TRBJ2-5,NA,TRBV7-8,TGTGCCAGCAGCTTAGTGCGGGAGAAACAAGAGACCCAGTACTTC,CASSLVREKQETQYF
TRBD2,TRBJ2-1,few,TRBV12-3/TRBV12-4,TGTGCCAGCAGCCGTACTTACGCCCTAGCGGGAACAGAGACAATTGAGCAGTTCTTC,CASSRTYALAGTETIEQFF
TRBD1,TRBJ2-1,many,TRBV7-9,TGTGCCAGCAGCTTGACAGGGTACCTTGGGAAAAGGCTCTACAATGAGCAGTTCTTC,CASSLTGYLGKRLYNEQFF
TRBD2,TRBJ2-5,NA,TRBV5-3,TGTGCCAGCAGCGGTGGACTAGCGGGTCAAGAGACCCAGTACTTC,CASSGGLAGQETQYF
NA,TRBJ1-1,NA,TRBV30,TGTGCCTGGGGACAGCAGGAAGCTTTCTTT,CAWGQQEAFF
NA,TRBJ1-6,NA,TRBV12-3/TRBV12-4,TGTGCCAGCAGCGTACAGGGTAAAGAATCACCCCTCCACTTT,CASSVQGKESPLHF
NA,TRBJ1-4,NA,TRBV7-2,TGTGCCAGCAGCAACAGCAGGGTTCCTAATGAAAAACTGTTTTTT,CASSNSRVPNEKLFF
NA,TRBJ2-7,NA,TRBV6-1,TGTGCCAGCAGCCTCAGACAGGCGTGGGAGCAGTACTTC,CASSLRQAWEQYF
NA,TRBJ2-5,few,TRBV7-9,TGTGCCAGCAGCTTAGGGGCCAGGAGGGAGACCCAGTACTTC,CASSLGARRETQYF
TRBD2,TRBJ2-7,few,TRBV4-3,TGCGCCAGCAGCCGACTAGCGGGAGACCACGAGCAGTACTTC,CASSRLAGDHEQYF
TRBD1,TRBJ2-1,NA,TRBV7-7,TGTGCCAGCAGCGCCGGACAGGGCTTATCCCCCCTCTTC,CASSAGQGLSPLF
NA,TRBJ1-1,NA,TRBV7-2,TGTGCCAGCAGCTTTACGGCAGAGGACACTGAAGCTTTCTTT,CASSFTAEDTEAFF
TRBD1,TRBJ1-1,NA,TRBV7-6,TGTGCCAGCAGCTTAGTAGACGCAGGGGGGACTGAAGCTTTCTTT,CASSLVDAGGTEAFF
TRBD2,TRBJ2-3,NA,TRBV4-2,TGTGCCAGCAGCCAAGAACCGGCGGGGGGGCCCACAGATACGCAGTATTTT,CASSQEPAGGPTDTQYF
TRBD2,TRBJ2-5,NA,TRBV9,TGTGCCAGCAGCGTAGGTAGCGGGAGAGGGGAGACCCAGTACTTC,CASSVGSGRGETQYF
NA,TRBJ1-3,few,TRBV25-1,TGTGCCAGCAGCAGCACGTTTAATTCGGGAAACACCATATATTTT,CASSSTFNSGNTIYF
NA,TRBJ2-2,few,TRBV7-6,TGTGCCAGCGAAGCCCTAAAGGTCTCGGCCAAGAACACCGGGGAGCTGTTTTTT,CASEALKVSAKNTGELFF